One sample yielded the 18 T cell receptor beta chains listed below, sequenced in a study of CD8+ T cells in alopecia areata. RNA extraction was followed by reverse transcription into cDNA, which acted as the sequencing template. Assay: immunoSEQ multiplex PCR; the TCRdb copy retains only in-frame clones and omits some. Of 100,000 to 150,000 clones in the sample, 55% to 70% were seen once. Sequencing used CD4+ T cells sorted from blood. All receptors derive from a human donor in good health.

The V gene is TRBV14, the J gene TRBJ2-1, with no clear D. V gave up 7 bases and J gave up 9 bases, with 4 bases separating them. The V gene's germline CDR1 is SGHDN and CDR2 FVKESK. There are 9 residues in the CDR3. CDR3 DNA sequence: TGTGCCAGCATGATTGAGCAGTTCTTC. Its translation is CASMIEQFF. Full variable domain (remainder filled in from reference TRBV14 and TRBJ2-1): EAGVTQFPSHSVIEKGQTVTLRCDPISGHDNLYWYRRVMGKEIKFLLHFVKESKQDESGMPNNRFLAERTGGTYSTLKVQPAELEDSGVYFCASMIEQFFGPGTRLTVL.

This clone appeared once. V and J are TRBV7-2 and TRBJ2-1; 10 bases fit TRBD2. This CDR3 has 15 residues. Germline values: CDR1 SGHTA, CDR2 FQGNSA. Germline trimming cut 5 bases from V and 6 bases from J; bases unmatched to any gene: 7. This CDR3 reads CASSPSSGGLNEQFF. CDR3 nucleotides: TGTGCCAGCAGCCCTTCTAGCGGGGGTCTCAATGAGCAGTTCTTC.

This chain uses TRBV29-1 with TRBJ1-2, with 7 bases matching TRBD1. V was pared by 8 bases and J by 3 bases, with 9 bases of the junction left unmatched. This CDR3 is built from 13 residues. Germline V CDR1 and CDR2: SQVTM, ANQGSEA. The CDR3 is CSLSGTGDYGYTF. The DNA for the CDR3 is TGCAGCCTATCCGGAACAGGGGACTATGGCTACACCTTC.

Only one count was recorded for this clone. The rearrangement links TRBV29-1 to TRBJ2-7, with 9 positions matching TRBD1. CDR3 length: 12 amino acids. Per the germline V gene, CDR1 is SQVTM and CDR2 is ANQGSEA. Trimming at V came to 7 bases and at J to 3 bases, leaving 4 bases not matched to a gene. CDR3 in amino acids: CSAGQGLYEQYF. The CDR3 DNA reads TGCAGCGCCGGACAGGGGCTCTACGAGCAGTACTTC.

V usage is TRBV6-6 and J usage is TRBJ2-7; TRBD2 aligns across 8 bases. Germline-derived CDR1 and CDR2 are MNHNY and SVGAGI (reference sequence). The V segment lost 6 bases and the J segment 4 bases; nucleotides outside the gene matches: 8. The CDR3 is made up of 14 amino acids. CDR3 bases: TGTGCCAGCAGGCCCGGGACTAGAGATTACGAGCAGTACTTC. Its protein product is CASRPGTRDYEQYF.

In this sample, this clone turned up once. V gene TRBV6-5 combines with J gene TRBJ1-1, with D tentatively TRBD1 (5 bases). V lost 6 bases to trimming and J lost 4 bases, with 15 bases between them. This CDR3 spans 14 amino acids. Per the germline V gene, CDR1 is MNHEY and CDR2 is SVGAGI. The CDR3 DNA is TGTGCCAGCAGGGGTGGGGGAGGGAGCACTGAAGCTTTCTTT. As protein: CASRGGGGSTEAFF.

The chain couples TRBV9 to TRBJ2-6; D gene unclear. Germline CDR1 reads SGDLS; CDR2 reads YYNGEE. Trimming took 1 base from V and 1 from J, leaving 0 bases between them. The CDR3 has 13 amino acids. The DNA of the CDR3 is TGTGCCAGCAGCGTATCTGGGGCCAACGTCCTGACTTTC. This sequence encodes CASSVSGANVLTF. Based on the CDR3 plus reference TRBV9 and TRBJ2-6, the full variable domain is DSGVTQTPKHLITATGQRVTLRCSPRSGDLSVYWYQQSLDQGLQFLIQYYNGEERAKGNILERFSAQQFPDLHSELNLSSLELGDSALYFCASSVSGANVLTFGAGSRLTVL.

The chain recombines TRBV15 with TRBJ2-7; D may match TRBD1 or TRBD2 (5 bases each). Trimming took off 5 bases at V and 2 bases at J, with 13 bases between the two ends. CDR1 and CDR2 (germline): LNHNV, YYDKDF (reference sequence). The CDR3 spans 14 residues. In DNA, the CDR3 is TGTGCCACCAGCCCGGCCCGAGGGGCCTACGAGCAGTACTTC. As protein: CATSPARGAYEQYF.

This clone was counted between two and nine times. The J gene is TRBJ2-3, the V gene TRBV9, with D perhaps assigned TRBD1 or TRBD2 (5 bases each). The germline gives CDR1 SGDLS, CDR2 YYNGEE. Trimming left V 4 bases short and J 0 bases short, with 12 bases between. The CDR3 totals 15 residues. CDR3 nucleotide sequence: TGTGCCAGCAGCCCCGGGGCAATCAGCACAGATACGCAGTATTTT. It yields the protein CASSPGAISTDTQYF.

The gene calls are TRBV27 and TRBJ1-6; possibly TRBD1 for D (5 bases). The CDR3 length is 12 residues. Per the germline V gene, CDR1 is MNHEY and CDR2 is SMNVEV (reference sequence). V was shortened by 8 bases and J by 10 bases, with 12 bases between the two germline ends. CDR3 coding DNA: TGTGCCAGCGGCAGGGCCAGCTCACCCCTCCACTTT. It specifies CASGRASSPLHF.

This clone was found a few times. V and J are TRBV7-2 and TRBJ2-5, with D possibly being TRBD1 or TRBD2 (5 bases each). CDR1 is SGHTA and CDR2 is FQGNSA in the germline V gene. Trimming left V 4 bases short and J 1 base short, with 10 bases between. CDR3 length: 14 residues. Here the CDR3 reads CASSSPGPQETQYF. DNA of the CDR3: TGTGCCAGCAGCTCGCCGGGACCCCAAGAGACCCAGTACTTC.

In this sample, this clone turned up a few times. CDR3 residues: CASSLTGSYNEQFF. CDR3 in DNA: TGTGCCAGCAGCTTAACAGGGTCCTACAATGAGCAGTTCTTC. The chain joins TRBV11-3 to TRBJ2-1; maybe TRBD1 (6 bases). This CDR3 spans 14 amino acids. CDR1 SGHNT and CDR2 YENEEA come from the germline V gene. V gave up 2 bases and J gave up 1 base, with 6 bases separating them. Full variable domain (outside the CDR3, taken from reference TRBV11-3 and TRBJ2-1): EAGVVQSPRYKIIEKKQPVAFWCNPISGHNTLYWYLQNLGQGPELLIRYENEEAVDDSQLPKDRFSAERLKGVDSTLKIQPAELGDSAVYLCASSLTGSYNEQFFGPGTRLTVL.

The V and J genes are TRBV29-1 and TRBJ2-5; D gene ambiguous. Germline CDR1 reads SQVTM; CDR2 reads ANQGSEA. Trimming took 1 base from V and 4 from J, leaving 13 bases between them. The CDR3 has 14 residues. CDR3: CSVEGFGSRETQYF. CDR3 nucleotides: TGCAGCGTTGAAGGGTTCGGGTCGAGAGAGACCCAGTACTTC.

This chain uses TRBV29-1 with TRBJ1-1, with 8 bases lining up with TRBD1. J was trimmed by 4 bases and V by 2 bases; bases with no gene match: 3. The CDR3 loop spans 13 amino acids. Germline V gene sequence: CDR1 SQVTM, CDR2 ANQGSEA. The CDR3 reads CSVERQGATEAFF. In DNA form, the CDR3 reads TGCAGCGTTGAACGTCAGGGGGCCACTGAAGCTTTCTTT. The full variable domain, in which reference TRBV29-1 and TRBJ1-1 provide the parts outside the CDR3, is SAVISQKPSRDICQRGTSLTIQCQVDSQVTMMFWYRQQPGQSLTLIATANQGSEATYESGFVIDKFPISRPNLTFSTLTVSNMSPEDSSIYLCSVERQGATEAFFGQGTRLTVV.

In this sample, this clone turned up a few times. This sequence joins TRBV7-7 and TRBJ2-5, with 10 bases aligning to TRBD2. This CDR3 region has 14 residues. The ends lost 5 bases at V and 5 bases at J; junction bases unmatched: 5. Per germline, CDR1 SSHAT and CDR2 FNYEAQ (reference sequence). The CDR3 nucleotides read TGTGCCAGCAGCGGTGCTAGCGGGGGTGAGACCCAGTACTTC. Encoded protein: CASSGASGGETQYF.

This clone turned up a few times. The chain links TRBV7-9 to TRBJ2-5; D unclear. Germline lookup yields CDR1 SEHNR and CDR2 FQNEAQ (reference sequence). The V gene lost 1 base and the J gene lost 4 bases, with 10 bases spanning the gap. The CDR3 covers 14 residues. Written as DNA, the CDR3 is TGTGCCAGCAGCTTAGTACGGAAGGGAGAGACCCAGTACTTC. Its protein is CASSLVRKGETQYF. Variable domain in full (rest from reference TRBV7-9 and TRBJ2-5): DTGVSQNPRHKITKRGQNVTFRCDPISEHNRLYWYRQTLGQGPEFLTYFQNEAQLEKSRLLSDRFSAERPKGSFSTLEIQRTEQGDSAMYLCASSLVRKGETQYFGPGTRLLVL.

Concerning this clone: This sample also contains other DNA sequences that code for the same CDR3. V is TRBV7-2 and J is TRBJ1-5; D unresolved. V shed 1 base and J shed 1 base, with 8 bases lying between them. This CDR3 is 15 amino acids long. CDR1 is SGHTA and CDR2 is FQGNSA in the germline V gene. The DNA for the CDR3 is TGTGCCAGCAGCTTAGGCTCGGGGAGCAATCAGCCCCAGCATTTT. It encodes CASSLGSGSNQPQHF.

The chain has TRBV7-2 and TRBJ1-5; D gene ambiguous. The CDR3 has 16 amino acids. Germline V CDR1 and CDR2: SGHTA, FQGNSA. Trimming removed 6 bases at V and 0 bases at J, with 15 bases between. The CDR3 is CASRPGSGYSNQPQHF. The CDR3 nucleotides are TGTGCCAGCAGACCCGGAAGCGGGTATAGCAATCAGCCCCAGCATTTT.